This TCR beta chain emerged from a study of T-cell reconstitution after alpha-beta-depleted transplantation in children. This clonotype was counted a few times. During its preparation, the TCRbeta library received unique molecular identifiers. One entry per CDR3 protein, called by TCRdb with MiXCR from the PCR reads. In the table there are 500,000 to 600,000 distinct CDR3 sequences, approximately 29% of which are singletons. The V gene lost 4 bases and the J gene lost 8 bases, with 21 bases spanning the gap. Germline V CDR1 and CDR2: MNHEY, SVGAGI. This CDR3 region has 17 residues. V is TRBV6-5 and J is TRBJ1-6; possibly TRBD1 for D (6 bases). Here the sequenced sample was PBMCs from the stem cell graft donor, taken from the stem cell graft. The source is a human donor who donated a stem cell graft to a child with aplastic anemia. Here the CDR3 DNA reads TGTGCCAGCAGTTCGACTAACAGGGTCGGCTTGGATTCACCCCTCCACTTT. Its translation: CASSSTNRVGLDSPLHF.